The 15 T cell receptor beta chains below were found in one sample sequenced in a study of cytomegalovirus exposure and HLA in healthy donors. Primers: 60 Vbeta forward and 13 Jbeta reverse. Method: immunoSEQ multiplex PCR; TCRdb's copy keeps in-frame clones and lacks some. The profile shows some 71,000 clones, 74% of them singletons. The sample was PBMCs. The receptors originated from a woman in her 30s in good health and CMV-seropositive.

The chain carries TRBV28 and TRBJ1-2, with 8 positions matching TRBD1. The ends lost 3 bases at V and 14 bases at J; junction bases unmatched: 8. The CDR3 extends over 12 amino acids. In germline, CDR1 is MDHEN, CDR2 SYDVKM. The CDR3 loop is CASSFLQGARTF. The CDR3 DNA reads TGTGCCAGCAGTTTCTTGCAGGGGGCGAGAACCTTC.

This chain joins TRBV30 and TRBJ2-5; perhaps TRBD2 as D (6 bases). CDR3 length: 15 residues. V dropped 1 base and J dropped 1 base, with 13 bases sitting between them. CDR1 and CDR2 from the germline V gene are GTSNPN and SVGIG (reference sequence). The CDR3 coding sequence is TGTGCCTGGAGTGGCTACGGAGGGGCCCAAGAGACCCAGTACTTC. Amino acid sequence: CAWSGYGGAQETQYF.

This clone was counted a single time. The chain combines TRBV10-3 with TRBJ1-5, with D perhaps TRBD1 (6 bases). This CDR3 contains 15 residues. Trimming removed 1 base at V and 5 bases at J, with 12 bases between. Germline V gene sequence: CDR1 ENHRY, CDR2 SYGVKD. CDR3 DNA: TGTGCCATCAGTGAGTACCAGACAGGAGATCAGCCCCAGCATTTT. Residues: CAISEYQTGDQPQHF.

This clone appeared once. The rearrangement joins TRBV6-5 to TRBJ1-5; the match to TRBD1 covers 8 bases. This CDR3 comprises 12 residues. In germline, CDR1 is MNHEY, CDR2 SVGAGI. The V segment lost 5 bases and the J segment 11 bases; nucleotides outside the gene matches: 5. The CDR3 sequence: CASSRDRRAQHF. The CDR3, as DNA: TGTGCCAGCAGTCGGGACAGGAGGGCCCAGCATTTT.

The rearrangement uses TRBV7-8 and TRBJ2-7; D unclear. CDR1 and CDR2 from the germline V gene are SGHVS and FQNEAQ. Trimming removed 4 bases from V and 5 bases from J, with 9 bases in between. CDR3 length: 12 residues. CDR3 nucleotide sequence: TGTGCCAGCAGCTACAGCCTTAACGAGCAGTACTTC. Encoded protein: CASSYSLNEQYF.

The chain has TRBV28 and TRBJ2-3; possibly TRBD2 for D (5 bases). The V gene lost 8 bases and the J gene lost 0 bases, with 12 bases spanning the gap. CDR1 and CDR2 (germline): MDHEN, SYDVKM. The CDR3 contains 14 residues. This CDR3 reads CASGSRVSTDTQYF. The CDR3 coding sequence is TGTGCCAGCGGGAGTCGGGTTAGCACAGATACGCAGTATTTT. The entire variable domain, with the rest obtained from reference TRBV28 and TRBJ2-3, is as follows: DVKVTQSSRYLVKRTGEKVFLECVQDMDHENMFWYRQDPGLGLRLIYFSYDVKMKEKGDIPEGYSVSREKKERFSLILESASTNQTSMYLCASGSRVSTDTQYFGPGTRLTVL.

V is TRBV28 and J is TRBJ2-7; maybe TRBD2 (5 bases). Trimming stripped 3 bases from V and 3 bases from J, with 9 bases between. Germline loops: CDR1 MDHEN, CDR2 SYDVKM. CDR3 length: 13 residues. The CDR3 nucleotides are TGTGCCAGCAGTTTTGGGGAGCGCTACGAGCAGTACTTC. This gives the protein CASSFGERYEQYF.

The CDR3 region is CASSSWTGDTEAFF. CDR3 sequence (DNA): TGTGCCAGCAGTTCTTGGACAGGTGACACTGAAGCTTTCTTT. The V call is TRBV28, the J call TRBJ1-1; 7 bases map to TRBD1. The V gene end was trimmed by 4 bases and the J gene end by 3 bases; junction bases not matched to a gene: 5. The CDR3 loop spans 14 amino acids. The V gene's germline CDR1 is MDHEN and CDR2 SYDVKM.

This clone was recorded a few times. The V call is TRBV7-9, the J call TRBJ1-1; maybe TRBD1 (5 bases). The CDR3 covers 16 residues. Trimming took 7 bases from V and 0 from J, leaving 18 bases between them. Germline assignment: CDR1 SEHNR and CDR2 FQNEAQ (reference sequence). DNA of the CDR3: TGTGCCAGCACCCTATCACCAGGGAGGCTGAACACTGAAGCTTTCTTT. Residues: CASTLSPGRLNTEAFF. Full variable domain (remainder filled in from reference TRBV7-9 and TRBJ1-1): DTGVSQNPRHKITKRGQNVTFRCDPISEHNRLYWYRQTLGQGPEFLTYFQNEAQLEKSRLLSDRFSAERPKGSFSTLEIQRTEQGDSAMYLCASTLSPGRLNTEAFFGQGTRLTVV.

The V call is TRBV13, the J call TRBJ1-2; D is possibly TRBD1 (5 bases). The CDR3 totals 14 residues. V was clipped by 4 bases and J by 3 bases, with 12 bases between them. Germline loops: CDR1 PRHDT, CDR2 FYEKMQ (reference sequence). CDR3 loop: CASSWAGVDYGYTF. CDR3 bases: TGTGCCAGCAGCTGGGCGGGGGTGGACTATGGCTACACCTTC.

The genes are TRBV28 and TRBJ2-4, with 9 nucleotides matching TRBD2. Germline assignment: CDR1 MDHEN and CDR2 SYDVKM. V lost 5 bases, J lost 8 bases, and 10 bases stayed unmatched. There are 15 residues in the CDR3. The CDR3 coding sequence is TGTGCCAGCAGTCCCGCGGGAGGGGGTGCGGACATTCAGTACTTC. Translation gives CASSPAGGGADIQYF.

The CDR3 nucleotides read TGTGCCAGCCTTAGGGGGAATGAGCAGTACTTC. Translated: CASLRGNEQYF. This chain connects TRBV2 to TRBJ2-7; the D gene is possibly TRBD1 (6 bases). V was trimmed by 8 bases and J by 7 bases, leaving 12 bases between them. Germline assignment: CDR1 SNHLY and CDR2 FYNNEI. The CDR3 spans 11 residues.

This clone was counted a few times. J is TRBJ2-2 and V is TRBV6-5; D is unresolved. Germline CDR1 is MNHEY and CDR2 is SVGAGI. V was trimmed by 6 bases and J by 1 base, leaving 6 bases between them. The CDR3 totals 13 residues. The CDR3 sequence: CASSHLNTGELFF. The CDR3 DNA is TGTGCCAGCAGCCATTTGAACACCGGGGAGCTGTTTTTT.

This sequence joins TRBV28 and TRBJ2-1; weak D call: TRBD2 (6 bases). V was trimmed by 8 bases and J by 8 bases, leaving 25 bases between them. Per the germline V gene, CDR1 is MDHEN and CDR2 is SYDVKM. CDR3 size: 16 residues. The CDR3 DNA reads TGTGCCAGCGGACAAACCGGGACTCGCCTTCCGGATGAGCAGTTCTTC. This gives the protein CASGQTGTRLPDEQFF.

The V call is TRBV5-1, the J call TRBJ2-3, with 12 positions matching TRBD1. The CDR3 extends over 16 amino acids. The germline gives CDR1 SGHRS, CDR2 YFSETQ. With V trimmed by 0 bases and J by 4 bases, 3 bases remained unmatched. CDR3 protein: CASSLGGTGGPDTQYF. In DNA form, the CDR3 reads TGCGCCAGCAGCTTGGGGGGGACAGGGGGCCCAGATACGCAGTATTTT.